This TCR beta chain was sequenced during a study of shared clonotypes between healthy human individuals. Caucasian adults residing in Nashville, Tennessee made up all the donors. Both subsets, CD45RA+ naive and CD45RA-negative memory, were split from the CD4+ cells. Germline CDR1 and CDR2: LNHDA and SQIVND (reference sequence). The CDR3 runs to 16 residues. V shed 6 bases and J shed 2 bases, with 20 bases lying between them. The repertoire was sequenced with immunoSEQ multiplex PCR; TCRdb's copy has only in-frame clones and lacks some. The sample holds about 2,500,000 clones, more than 90% seen once. The sequenced sample consisted of naive CD4+ T cells sorted from blood. The subset: CD45RA+ positively selected. The chain combines TRBV19 with TRBJ2-7; a possible D gene is TRBD1 (5 bases). The origin of this receptor is a young man in good health. Here the CDR3 reads CASRTIAGKGPYEQYF. Written as DNA, the CDR3 is TGTGCCAGTAGAACGATAGCAGGGAAGGGTCCCTACGAGCAGTACTTC.